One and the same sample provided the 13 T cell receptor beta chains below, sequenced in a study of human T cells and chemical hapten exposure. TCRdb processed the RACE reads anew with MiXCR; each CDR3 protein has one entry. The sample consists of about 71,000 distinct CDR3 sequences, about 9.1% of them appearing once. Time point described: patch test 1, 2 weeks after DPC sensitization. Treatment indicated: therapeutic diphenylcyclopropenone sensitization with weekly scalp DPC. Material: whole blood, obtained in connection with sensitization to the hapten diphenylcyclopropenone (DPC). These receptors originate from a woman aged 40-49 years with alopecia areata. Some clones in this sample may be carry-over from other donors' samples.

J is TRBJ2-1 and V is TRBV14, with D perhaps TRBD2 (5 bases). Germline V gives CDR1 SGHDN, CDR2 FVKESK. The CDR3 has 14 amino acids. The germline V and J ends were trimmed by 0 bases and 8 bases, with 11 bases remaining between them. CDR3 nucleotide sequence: TGTGCCAGCAGCCAAGATAAGAGGAGGCATGAGCAGTTCTTC. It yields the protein CASSQDKRRHEQFF.

CDR3 region: CASSPVQQGGSYEQYF. The DNA of the CDR3 is TGTGCCAGCTCACCAGTACAACAGGGGGGGTCCTACGAGCAGTACTTC. The chain recombines TRBV18 with TRBJ2-7, with D tentatively TRBD1 (8 bases). This CDR3 spans 16 amino acids. From germline, CDR1 is KGHSH and CDR2 LQKENI. Trimming took off 2 bases at V and 1 base at J, with 15 bases between the two ends. Based on the CDR3 plus reference TRBV18 and TRBJ2-7, the full variable domain is NAGVMQNPRHLVRRRGQEARLRCSPMKGHSHVYWYRQLPEEGLKFMVYLQKENIIDESGMPKERFSAEFPKEGPSILRIQQVVRGDSAAYFCASSPVQQGGSYEQYFGPGTRLTVT.

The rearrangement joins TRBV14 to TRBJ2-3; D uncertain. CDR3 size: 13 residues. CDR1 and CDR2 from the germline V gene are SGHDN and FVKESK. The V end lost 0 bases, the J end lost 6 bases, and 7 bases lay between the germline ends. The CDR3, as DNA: TGTGCCAGCAGCCAAGATCTTCAGGATACGCAGTATTTT. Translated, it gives CASSQDLQDTQYF.

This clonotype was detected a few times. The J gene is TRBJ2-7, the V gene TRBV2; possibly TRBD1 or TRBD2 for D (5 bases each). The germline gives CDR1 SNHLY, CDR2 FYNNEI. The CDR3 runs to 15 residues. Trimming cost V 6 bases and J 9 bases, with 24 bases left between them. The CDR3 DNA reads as TGTGCCAGCAGATTAGACTGGCTCGAAGGTGGGGGGCAGTACTTC. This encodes CASRLDWLEGGGQYF.

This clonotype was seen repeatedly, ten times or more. This CDR3 is CASSLPPSPQHF. The DNA for the CDR3 is TGTGCCAGTAGTCTTCCCCCATCGCCCCAGCATTTT. The chain joins TRBV19 to TRBJ1-5, with D unresolved. This CDR3 contains 12 residues. The ends were cut back, 5 bases at V and 9 bases at J, with 11 bases in the middle. The germline V gene has CDR1 LNHDA and CDR2 SQIVND (reference sequence).

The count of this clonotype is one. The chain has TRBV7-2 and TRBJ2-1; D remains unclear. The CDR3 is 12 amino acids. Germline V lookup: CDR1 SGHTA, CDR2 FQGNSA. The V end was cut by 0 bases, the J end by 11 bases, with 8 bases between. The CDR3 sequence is CASSLAGAQQFF. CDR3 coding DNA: TGTGCCAGCAGCTTAGCAGGTGCCCAGCAGTTCTTC.

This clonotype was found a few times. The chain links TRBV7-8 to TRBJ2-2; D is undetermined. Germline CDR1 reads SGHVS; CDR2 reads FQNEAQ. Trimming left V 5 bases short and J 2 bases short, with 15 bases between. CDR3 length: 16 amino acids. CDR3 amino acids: CASSQRTDINTGELFF. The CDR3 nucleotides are TGTGCCAGCAGCCAGAGGACCGATATCAACACCGGGGAGCTGTTTTTT.

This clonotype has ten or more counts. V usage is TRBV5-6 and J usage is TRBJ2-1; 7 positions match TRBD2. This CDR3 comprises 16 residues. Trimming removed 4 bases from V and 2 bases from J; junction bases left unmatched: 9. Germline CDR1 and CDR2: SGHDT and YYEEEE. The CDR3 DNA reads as TGTGCCAGCAGCCCAATGAGCGGGGCCCCCTACAATGAGCAGTTCTTC. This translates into CASSPMSGAPYNEQFF.

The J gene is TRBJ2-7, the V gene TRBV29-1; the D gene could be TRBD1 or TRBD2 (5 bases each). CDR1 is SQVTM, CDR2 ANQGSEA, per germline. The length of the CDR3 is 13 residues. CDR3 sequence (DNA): TGCAGTCTGGAGAGGCAGGGAGCCTACGAGCAGTACTTC. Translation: CSLERQGAYEQYF.

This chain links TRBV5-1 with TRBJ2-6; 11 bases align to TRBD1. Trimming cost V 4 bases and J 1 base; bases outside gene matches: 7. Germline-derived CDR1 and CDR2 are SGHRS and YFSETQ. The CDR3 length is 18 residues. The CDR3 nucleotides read TGCGCCAGCAGCCTTCGGACAGGGGGCCCTTCTGGGGCCAACGTCCTGACTTTC. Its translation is CASSLRTGGPSGANVLTF.

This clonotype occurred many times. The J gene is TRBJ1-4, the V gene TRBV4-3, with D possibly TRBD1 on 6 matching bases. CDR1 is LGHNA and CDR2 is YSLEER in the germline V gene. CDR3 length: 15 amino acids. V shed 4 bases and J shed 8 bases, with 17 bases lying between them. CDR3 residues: CASSPQGLAKEKLFF. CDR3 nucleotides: TGCGCCAGCAGCCCCCAGGGGTTGGCAAAAGAAAAACTGTTTTTT.

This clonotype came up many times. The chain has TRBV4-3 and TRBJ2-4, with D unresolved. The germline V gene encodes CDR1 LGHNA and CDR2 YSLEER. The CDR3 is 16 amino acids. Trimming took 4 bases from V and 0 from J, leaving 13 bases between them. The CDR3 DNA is TGCGCCAGCAGCCCAGTGGCAAGACTAGCCAAAAACATTCAGTACTTC. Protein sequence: CASSPVARLAKNIQYF.

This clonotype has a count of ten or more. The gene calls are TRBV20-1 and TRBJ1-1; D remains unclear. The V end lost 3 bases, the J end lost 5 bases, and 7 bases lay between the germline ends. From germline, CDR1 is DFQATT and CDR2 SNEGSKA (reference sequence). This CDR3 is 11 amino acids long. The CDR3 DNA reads TGCAGTGCTAGTGCGTCGACTGAAGCTTTCTTT. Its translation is CSASASTEAFF.